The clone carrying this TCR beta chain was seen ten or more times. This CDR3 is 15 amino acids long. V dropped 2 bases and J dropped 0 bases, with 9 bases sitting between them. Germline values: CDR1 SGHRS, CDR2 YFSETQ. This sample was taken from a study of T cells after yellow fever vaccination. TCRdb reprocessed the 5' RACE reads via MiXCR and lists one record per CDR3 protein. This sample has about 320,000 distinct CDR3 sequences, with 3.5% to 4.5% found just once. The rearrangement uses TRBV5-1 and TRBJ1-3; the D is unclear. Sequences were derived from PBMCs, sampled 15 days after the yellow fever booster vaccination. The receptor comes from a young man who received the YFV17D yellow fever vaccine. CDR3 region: CASSFGSTSGNTIYF. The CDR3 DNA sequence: TGCGCCAGCAGCTTCGGGTCAACCTCTGGAAACACCATATATTTT. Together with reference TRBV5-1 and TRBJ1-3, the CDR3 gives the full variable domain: KAGVTQTPRYLIKTRGQQVTLSCSPISGHRSVSWYQQTPGQGLQFLFEYFSETQRNKGNFPGRFSGRQFSNSRSEMNVSTLELGDSALYLCASSFGSTSGNTIYFGEGSWLTVV.